One and the same sample provided the 18 T cell receptor beta chains below, sequenced in a study of early T cells in non-severe SARS-CoV-2 infection. One entry per CDR3 protein results from TCRdb running MiXCR on the 5' RACE reads. The table has about 100,000 distinct CDR3 sequences, around 10% seen once. Material for sequencing was whole blood. The receptor source for this set is an adult who was a healthcare worker with PCR-confirmed SARS-CoV-2 infection or an uninfected control (not recorded which).

Worth noting for this clonotype: A junction end diverges from the germline sequence, so it may reflect a read error. The CDR3 region has the DNA TGTGCCAGCGGAGACGGGGACTACGGGCAGTACTTC. It codes for CASGDGDYGQYF. The V and J genes are TRBV9 and TRBJ2-7; 7 bases map to TRBD2. Germline V gives CDR1 SGDLS, CDR2 YYNGEE. This CDR3 spans 12 amino acids.

This clonotype was recorded many times. The J gene is TRBJ1-2, the V gene TRBV9, with 8 bases fitting TRBD1. Trimming at V came to 0 bases and at J to 8 bases, leaving 12 bases not matched to a gene. The CDR3 runs 16 residues. The germline CDR1 and CDR2 sequences are SGDLS and YYNGEE. The DNA of the CDR3 is TGTGCCAGCAGCGTAGGCGGGACAGGAGGGACTTGGGGCTACACCTTC. Its translation is CASSVGGTGGTWGYTF.

This clonotype was observed at least ten times. The chain links TRBV28 to TRBJ2-2; the D is unclear. Trimming removed 6 bases at V and 3 bases at J, with 2 bases between. CDR1 MDHEN and CDR2 SYDVKM come from the germline V gene. The CDR3 has 11 amino acids. CDR3 sequence: CASRDTGELFF. DNA of the CDR3: TGTGCCAGCAGAGACACCGGGGAGCTGTTTTTT.

This clonotype was observed at least ten times. The chain recombines TRBV29-1 with TRBJ1-2; 8 nucleotides match TRBD1. CDR3 length equals 15 residues. J was trimmed by 3 bases and V by 6 bases; bases with no gene match: 12. The germline gives CDR1 SQVTM, CDR2 ANQGSEA. The CDR3 nucleotides read TGCAGCGTCGACGCCGGGACAGGAGACTACTATGGCTACACCTTC. As protein: CSVDAGTGDYYGYTF.

This chain connects TRBV19 to TRBJ2-3; tentative D call: TRBD2 (6 bases). CDR1 is LNHDA and CDR2 is SQIVND in the germline V gene (reference sequence). The CDR3 consists of 14 residues. The V end lost 6 bases, the J end lost 5 bases, and 15 bases lay between the germline ends. CDR3 in DNA: TGTGCCAGTAGGTCCCAGCGGGCGGGAGATACGCAGTATTTT. Amino acids: CASRSQRAGDTQYF. The variable domain in full, with the rest retrieved from reference TRBV19 and TRBJ2-3, is DGGITQSPKYLFRKEGQNVTLSCEQNLNHDAMYWYRQDPGQGLRLIYYSQIVNDFQKGDIAEGYSVSREKKESFPLTVTSAQKNPTAFYLCASRSQRAGDTQYFGPGTRLTVL.

This chain connects TRBV29-1 to TRBJ2-1; the D call may be TRBD1 or TRBD2 (5 bases each). Germline V lookup: CDR1 SQVTM, CDR2 ANQGSEA. This CDR3 is 16 amino acids long. Trimming shortened V by 0 bases and J by 0 bases, and 12 bases separated the two germline ends. CDR3 region: CSVEDRGGRSYNEQFF. The CDR3, as DNA: TGCAGCGTTGAAGATCGGGGCGGGCGCTCCTACAATGAGCAGTTCTTC.

The chain has TRBV12-3 or TRBV12-4 and TRBJ2-3, with D uncertain. Trimming stripped 0 bases from V and 6 bases from J, with 4 bases between. The CDR3 contains 12 residues. In nucleotides, the CDR3 is TGTGCCAGCAGTTTAGCCCTCGATACGCAGTATTTT. It codes for CASSLALDTQYF.

At least ten counts were recorded for this clonotype. The chain links TRBV30 to TRBJ2-7; a possible D gene is TRBD2 (6 bases). Trimming removed 0 bases from V and 3 bases from J, with 9 bases in between. Germline V gene data show CDR1 as GTSNPN and CDR2 as SVGIG (reference sequence). This CDR3 is built from 13 residues. This chain's CDR3 is CAWSVLRDYEQYF. DNA for the CDR3: TGTGCCTGGAGTGTTCTGCGGGACTACGAGCAGTACTTC.

This clonotype was counted a few times. This chain uses TRBV9 with TRBJ2-1; D is perhaps TRBD1 or TRBD2 (6 bases each). Germline CDR1 is SGDLS and CDR2 is YYNGEE. The CDR3 is made up of 13 amino acids. V lost 0 bases and J lost 8, with 9 bases in between. CDR3 coding DNA: TGTGCCAGCAGCGTAGGGAGGGGGTATGAGCAGTTCTTC. It codes for CASSVGRGYEQFF.

A few counts support this clonotype. The chain carries TRBV4-1 and TRBJ2-2; the D is unclear. There are 14 residues in the CDR3. Germline lookup yields CDR1 MGHRA and CDR2 YSYEKL. V gave up 4 bases and J gave up 4 bases, with 10 bases separating them. CDR3 sequence reads: CASSPLGSTGELFF. Written as DNA, the CDR3 is TGCGCCAGCAGCCCCTTGGGCAGCACCGGGGAGCTGTTTTTT.

This clonotype came up a few times. The rearrangement links TRBV28 to TRBJ1-3, with a possible D match to TRBD1 (6 bases). The CDR3 covers 13 residues. Germline CDR1 and CDR2: MDHEN and SYDVKM. V was clipped by 8 bases and J by 0 bases, with 8 bases between them. This chain's CDR3 is CASRDTSGNTIYF. The CDR3 DNA follows: TGTGCCAGCCGGGACACCTCTGGAAACACCATATATTTT.

This clonotype was picked up many times. Written as DNA, the CDR3 is TGCGCCAGCAGCCAATATAGCGGGGGAGGAGATACGCAGTATTTT. Amino acids: CASSQYSGGGDTQYF. The rearrangement uses TRBV4-3 and TRBJ2-3; 9 bases are shared with TRBD2. Germline trimming cut 2 bases from V and 5 bases from J; bases unmatched to any gene: 5. Germline values: CDR1 LGHNA, CDR2 YSLEER. The CDR3 is 15 amino acids.

At least ten counts were recorded for this clonotype. The genes are TRBV28 and TRBJ2-3, with a weak D call TRBD2 (6 bases). There are 16 residues in the CDR3. CDR1 MDHEN and CDR2 SYDVKM come from the germline V gene. Trimming shortened V by 3 bases and J by 1 base, and 14 bases separated the two germline ends. In nucleotides, the CDR3 is TGTGCCAGCAGTTTTCAACCGGGACTCCGCACAGATACGCAGTATTTT. Its protein is CASSFQPGLRTDTQYF.

The rearrangement uses TRBV28 and TRBJ2-7; 8 positions agree with TRBD1. V lost 7 bases, J lost 5 bases, and 10 bases stayed unmatched. Germline values: CDR1 MDHEN, CDR2 SYDVKM. The CDR3 contains 14 residues. The CDR3 loop is CASKVTGARDEQYF. CDR3 DNA sequence: TGTGCCAGCAAGGTGACAGGGGCAAGGGACGAGCAGTACTTC. Full variable domain (missing parts from reference TRBV28 and TRBJ2-7): DVKVTQSSRYLVKRTGEKVFLECVQDMDHENMFWYRQDPGLGLRLIYFSYDVKMKEKGDIPEGYSVSREKKERFSLILESASTNQTSMYLCASKVTGARDEQYFGPGTRLTVT.

In this sample, this clonotype turned up many times. The V call is TRBV11-2, the J call TRBJ2-1; D perhaps matches TRBD2 (6 bases). CDR3 size: 15 residues. CDR1 and CDR2 from the germline V gene are SGHAT and FQNNGV. Trimming cost V 5 bases and J 7 bases, with 18 bases left between them. CDR3 sequence (DNA): TGTGCCAGCAGCCCTTTTTCGGGAGTGGGTAATGAGCAGTTCTTC. It encodes CASSPFSGVGNEQFF.

The rearrangement links TRBV12-3 or TRBV12-4 to TRBJ2-3, with 7 bases fitting TRBD1. V dropped 6 bases and J dropped 6; count of bases not matched to a gene: 6. The CDR3 totals 13 residues. The CDR3 DNA sequence: TGTGCCAGCAGGAACAGGGGCAAGGATACGCAGTATTTT. This gives the protein CASRNRGKDTQYF.

This clonotype was counted ten times or more. The chain recombines TRBV24-1 with TRBJ2-2; no firm D call. V lost 0 bases and J lost 6, with 7 bases in between. CDR3 length: 14 amino acids. Per the germline V gene, CDR1 is KGHDR and CDR2 is SFDVKD. CDR3 protein: CATSDLTVAGELFF. In nucleotides, the CDR3 is TGTGCCACCAGTGATTTGACGGTTGCCGGGGAGCTGTTTTTT.

This clonotype was counted ten times or more. This rearrangement joins TRBV7-9 to TRBJ2-3, with D unclear. The CDR3 totals 15 residues. Germline V gene data show CDR1 as SEHNR and CDR2 as FQNEAQ (reference sequence). With 0 bases removed from V and 4 bases from J, the gap between germline ends came to 11 bases. CDR3 loop: CASSLAAVVSDTQYF. In nucleotides, the CDR3 is TGTGCCAGCAGCTTAGCCGCGGTTGTCTCAGATACGCAGTATTTT.